This T cell receptor beta chain was sequenced for a study of T cell responses to AZD1222 COVID-19 vaccine. Study-wide points: Every sample of the repertoires postdated the peak T cell response. The donors showed a predominance of white British ancestry and of females, with possible underestimation of clonal diversity. There were vaccine-associated CD4 TCRs across spike, dominant at 160-218 and 743-854. Reportedly, nearly half of unique spike TCRs recognized epitopes outside B.1.351/B.1.1.7 mutations.

The assay was immunoSEQ multiplex PCR, and TCRdb's table has in-frame clones only and misses some. Counted here are roughly 98,000 clones, more than 70% occurring once; the ten biggest clones make up about 15%. Losses at the gene ends were 6 bases for V and 8 bases for J; bases not matched to a gene: 9. Germline CDR1 is SNHLY and CDR2 is FYNNEI. The CDR3 runs 14 residues. A word on this clone: Its antigen remains unknown.

The sample in question was peripheral blood, obtained 28 days after the second AZD1222 dose. V is TRBV2 and J is TRBJ1-4; 7 bases agree with TRBD1. The origin of this receptor is an adult who received the AZD1222 COVID-19 vaccine. The CDR3 region is CASRVQGGGEKLFF. CDR3 bases: TGTGCCAGCAGAGTCCAGGGGGGTGGCGAAAAACTGTTTTTT.